These T cell receptor beta chains were read from a single sample in a study. TCRdb ran MiXCR on the 5' RACE reads and lists one entry per CDR3 protein. The repertoire holds roughly 40,000 distinct CDR3 sequences, 15% to 20% seen once, with approximately 3% in the top ten. Sequenced: naive CD4+ T cells sorted from a lymph node. Every receptor here comes from a female donor with breast cancer. CDR3s include the opening cysteine and the closing phenylalanine or tryptophan. A D gene is named only where the DNA matches it firmly. Clone size, where shown, is once, few, many, or a class for clones that have expanded.

TRBV20-1,TRBD1,TRBJ1-5,NA,CSARKDRGSQPQHF,TGCAGTGCTAGAAAGGACAGGGGATCTCAGCCCCAGCATTTT
TRBV27,TRBD1,TRBJ1-2,NA,CAGSLAPGQDGNYGYTF,TGTGCCGGCAGTTTAGCACCCGGACAGGACGGTAACTATGGCTACACCTTC
TRBV30,NA,TRBJ2-7,NA,CASRSDTGGYEQYF,TGTGCCTCCCGCTCCGACACGGGTGGTTACGAGCAGTACTTC
TRBV7-2,NA,TRBJ1-2,few,CASSLTQTRGYTF,TGTGCCAGCAGCTTGACTCAAACGAGAGGCTACACCTTC
TRBV7-2,TRBD2,TRBJ2-5,NA,CASSLSGTSQETQYF,TGTGCCAGCAGCTTATCGGGGACTAGCCAAGAGACCCAGTACTTC
TRBV7-9,NA,TRBJ1-4,NA,CASSLVENEKLFF,TGTGCCAGCAGCTTAGTGGAGAATGAAAAACTGTTTTTT
TRBV9,TRBD2,TRBJ2-3,once,CASSVVAGGSTDTQYF,TGTGCCAGCAGCGTGGTAGCGGGAGGGAGCACAGATACGCAGTATTTT
TRBV5-1,TRBD1,TRBJ2-3,many,CASRGGRDILDTQYF,TGCGCCAGCAGAGGGGGCAGGGACATCCTGGATACGCAGTATTTT
TRBV7-3,NA,TRBJ2-3,NA,CASSFPGADTQYF,TGTGCCAGCAGCTTCCCAGGTGCAGATACGCAGTATTTT
TRBV7-2,NA,TRBJ2-7,NA,CASSRSGPYVQYF,TGTGCCAGCAGCCGCTCCGGCCCCTACGTGCAGTACTTC
TRBV20-1,TRBD2,TRBJ2-7,few,CSAPGGGSISYEQYF,TGCAGTGCCCCTGGGGGAGGGTCGATCTCCTACGAGCAGTACTTC
TRBV18,TRBD1,TRBJ2-6,few,CAGLSQGADSGANVLTF,TGTGCCGGATTATCCCAGGGGGCCGACTCTGGGGCCAACGTCCTGACTTTC
TRBV9,TRBD2,TRBJ2-1,NA,CASSGGTSDPYNEQFF,TGTGCCAGCAGCGGCGGGACTAGCGATCCCTACAATGAGCAGTTCTTC
TRBV6-2/TRBV6-3,NA,TRBJ1-1,few,CASSLTGFSEAFF,TGTGCCAGCAGCCTCACCGGGTTTTCTGAAGCTTTCTTT
TRBV20-1,TRBD1,TRBJ1-5,NA,CSARVTGGSQPQHF,TGCAGTGCTAGAGTCACAGGGGGGAGCCAGCCCCAGCATTTT
TRBV20-1,TRBD2,TRBJ2-1,many,CSAVPSGRPYNEQFF,TGCAGTGCTGTGCCTAGCGGGAGGCCCTACAATGAGCAGTTCTTC
TRBV29-1,NA,TRBJ2-2,many,CSVDGLNTGELFF,TGCAGCGTTGACGGGTTGAACACCGGGGAGCTGTTTTTT
TRBV5-1,NA,TRBJ1-1,many,CASSLDRTEAFF,TGTGCCAGCAGCTTAGACAGAACTGAAGCTTTCTTT